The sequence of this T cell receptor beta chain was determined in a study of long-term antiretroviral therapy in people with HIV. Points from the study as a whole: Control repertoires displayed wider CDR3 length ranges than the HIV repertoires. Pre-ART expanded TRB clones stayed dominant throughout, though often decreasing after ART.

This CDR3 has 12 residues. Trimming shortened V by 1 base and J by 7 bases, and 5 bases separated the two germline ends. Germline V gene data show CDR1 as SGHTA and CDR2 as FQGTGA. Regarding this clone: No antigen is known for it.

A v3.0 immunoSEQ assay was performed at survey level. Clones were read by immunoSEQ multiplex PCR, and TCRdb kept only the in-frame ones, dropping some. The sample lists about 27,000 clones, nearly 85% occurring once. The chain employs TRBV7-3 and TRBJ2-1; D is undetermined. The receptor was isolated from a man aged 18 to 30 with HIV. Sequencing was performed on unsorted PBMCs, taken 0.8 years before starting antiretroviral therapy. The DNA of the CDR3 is TGTGCCAGCAGCTTAAGCGCGAATGAGCAGTTCTTC. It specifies CASSLSANEQFF.